Each of the 10 T cell receptor beta chains below was sequenced from the same sample in a study of early T cells in non-severe SARS-CoV-2 infection. TCRdb itself ran the 5' RACE reads through MiXCR, one entry per CDR3 protein. The sample includes around 40,000 distinct CDR3 sequences, over 5% of them seen just once. The sequencing input was whole blood. Receptor source: an adult who was a healthcare worker with PCR-confirmed SARS-CoV-2 infection or an uninfected control (not recorded which).

The chain employs TRBV7-3 and TRBJ2-1; a weak D match, TRBD2 (6 bases). V lost 6 bases, J lost 7 bases, and 16 bases lay in between. Germline V gene sequence: CDR1 SGHTA, CDR2 FQGTGA. This CDR3 comprises 14 residues. The CDR3: CASSPTGTQNEQFF. The CDR3, as DNA: TGTGCCAGCAGTCCCACCGGGACTCAAAATGAGCAGTTCTTC.

The V gene is TRBV4-2, the J gene TRBJ2-3, with D perhaps matching TRBD1 or TRBD2 (5 bases each). Trimming removed 3 bases at V and 2 bases at J, with 9 bases between. The CDR3 length is 14 residues. Germline values: CDR1 LGHNA, CDR2 YNFKEQ. CDR3 in amino acids: CASSHDGATDTQYF. CDR3 in DNA: TGTGCCAGCAGCCACGACGGGGCCACAGATACGCAGTATTTT.

This clonotype was recorded many times. The chain recombines TRBV7-8 with TRBJ2-1, with TRBD2 as a possible D gene (6 bases). Germline V gene lookup returns CDR1 SGHVS and CDR2 FQNEAQ. This CDR3 comprises 13 residues. V lost 9 bases and J lost 9, with 18 bases in between. The chain's CDR3 is CASSPRERGEQFF. The CDR3 DNA follows: TGTGCCAGTTCCCCCCGGGAGAGGGGTGAGCAGTTCTTC.

J is TRBJ2-1 and V is TRBV30, with 8 bases that match TRBD2. Germline values: CDR1 GTSNPN, CDR2 SVGIG (reference sequence). The CDR3 runs 13 residues. The V and J ends lost 2 bases and 7 bases, in that order; junction bases with no gene match: 4. The CDR3 loop reads CAWSTLAGNEQFF. CDR3 bases: TGTGCCTGGAGTACGTTAGCGGGGAATGAGCAGTTCTTC.

This clonotype was picked up a small number of times. This chain connects TRBV5-1 to TRBJ2-5, with 7 nucleotides matching TRBD1. After removal of 4 bases from V and 2 bases from J, the junction contained 5 bases not matched to a gene. Germline V gives CDR1 SGHRS, CDR2 YFSETQ. This CDR3 is 14 amino acids long. The CDR3 loop reads CASSEGTAQETQYF. In nucleotides, the CDR3 is TGCGCCAGCAGCGAGGGGACAGCACAAGAGACCCAGTACTTC.

This clonotype has at least ten counts. The chain couples TRBV10-1 to TRBJ2-7; a weak D match, TRBD1 (5 bases). V lost 5 bases to trimming and J lost 9 bases, with 11 bases between them. This CDR3 region has 11 residues. Germline V lookup: CDR1 WNHNN, CDR2 SYGVQD (reference sequence). This CDR3 reads CASSNGHRQYF. In DNA, the CDR3 is TGCGCCAGCAGTAACGGACACCGGCAGTACTTC.

The chain is built from TRBV3-1 and TRBJ2-2; 7 bases agree with TRBD1. Germline V CDR1 and CDR2: LGHDT, YNNKEL (reference sequence). Unmatched junction bases numbered 5, after V lost 6 bases and J lost 4 bases. The CDR3 contains 14 residues. CDR3 sequence (DNA): TGTGCCAGCAGGGACAGGAAGACCACCGGGGAGCTGTTTTTT. It specifies CASRDRKTTGELFF. Supplemented by reference TRBV3-1 and TRBJ2-2, the full variable domain reads DTAVSQTPKYLVTQMGNDKSIKCEQNLGHDTMYWYKQDSKKFLKIMFSYNNKELIINETVPNRFSPKSPDKAHLNLHINSLELGDSAVYFCASRDRKTTGELFFGEGSRLTVL.

This clonotype was seen a handful of times. V gene TRBV11-2 combines with J gene TRBJ2-7; no reliable D call. V was shortened by 1 base and J by 0 bases, with 7 bases between the two germline ends. There are 14 residues in the CDR3. Germline V gene sequence: CDR1 SGHAT, CDR2 FQNNGV. The CDR3 DNA is TGTGCCAGCAGCTTAGTTGGATACTCCTACGAGCAGTACTTC. Amino acid sequence: CASSLVGYSYEQYF.

With regard to this clonotype: One base away lies a much larger clone, so this may be a sequencing read error. The chain links TRBV5-4 to TRBJ2-3; 8 nucleotides line up with TRBD2. In germline, CDR1 is SGHNT, CDR2 YYREEE (reference sequence). This CDR3 has 16 amino acids. The CDR3 loop is CASSLVTAGAADTRYF. CDR3 bases: TGTGCCAGCAGCTTGGTGACAGCGGGGGCGGCAGATACGCGGTATTTT.

The chain couples TRBV3-1 to TRBJ1-3; D unresolved. Germline CDR1 LGHDT, CDR2 YNNKEL (reference sequence). Trimming took 1 base from V and 4 from J, leaving 8 bases between them. The CDR3 runs 14 residues. The CDR3 DNA sequence: TGTGCCAGCAGCCAAGTCCTTACAGGAAACACCATATATTTT. This codes for CASSQVLTGNTIYF.